Listed below are T cell receptor beta chains from one sample, sequenced in a study of a mutant IDH1 vaccine in newly diagnosed glioma. Data came from immunoSEQ multiplex PCR; TCRdb stores just in-frame clones and leaves some out. The sample carries approximately 80,000 clones, roughly four fifths recorded once. Their antigens are not known. The material sequenced was PBMCs, taken from a glioma patient whose treatment included an IDH1 peptide vaccine. The source is a middle-aged man with glioma. The CDR3 runs from the conserved cysteine through the conserved F or W. A D gene is named only where the DNA matches it firmly. Where a row states a size, it is once, few, many or the class of an expanded clone; other rows omit it.

d_gene,abundance,v_gene,j_gene,CDR3aa,CDR3nt
TRBD1,NA,TRBV6-6,TRBJ1-2,CASSRQGGGYTF,TGTGCCAGCAGCCGACAGGGAGGCGGCTACACCTTC
NA,NA,TRBV27,TRBJ2-7,CACSSQGYEQYF,TGTGCCTGCAGTTCTCAGGGTTACGAGCAGTACTTC
NA,NA,TRBV7-9,TRBJ2-1,CASSLAPGTGEQFF,TGTGCCAGCAGCTTAGCGCCTGGGACGGGTGAGCAGTTCTTC
TRBD1,once,TRBV28,TRBJ2-7,CASSDPPGGQGFYEQYF,TGTGCCAGCAGCGATCCCCCTGGAGGACAGGGGTTTTACGAGCAGTACTTC
TRBD1,NA,TRBV12-5,TRBJ1-4,CASGLVLGTGGEKLFF,TGTGCTAGTGGTTTGGTACTTGGGACAGGGGGTGAAAAACTGTTTTTT
NA,few,TRBV5-1,TRBJ2-3,CASSLEADRTDTQYF,TGCGCCAGCAGCTTGGAGGCGGATCGCACAGATACGCAGTATTTT
TRBD1,few,TRBV7-2,TRBJ1-6,CASSVSRGRNNSPLHF,TGTGCCAGCAGCGTATCGAGGGGGCGCAATAATTCACCCCTCCACTTT
NA,NA,TRBV9,TRBJ2-2,CASSVGPSPGGHTGELFF,TGTGCCAGCAGCGTAGGCCCCTCTCCGGGTGGTCACACCGGGGAGCTGTTTTTT
NA,NA,TRBV7-2,TRBJ1-4,CASSSATGYNEKLFF,TGTGCCAGCAGCTCGGCGACAGGCTATAATGAAAAACTGTTTTTT
TRBD1,NA,TRBV6-5,TRBJ1-2,CASSWTGGGYTF,TGTGCCAGCAGTTGGACAGGGGGGGGCTACACCTTC
NA,NA,TRBV18,TRBJ1-6,CASSRSGHSWGSYNSPLHF,TGTGCCAGCTCACGGTCAGGGCATTCATGGGGCTCCTATAATTCACCCCTCCACTTT
TRBD1,NA,TRBV10-3,TRBJ2-3,CAISQTGILADTQYF,TGTGCCATCAGCCAGACAGGGATATTGGCAGATACGCAGTATTTT
TRBD1,once,TRBV5-6,TRBJ1-2,CASSLEGADYGYTF,TGTGCCAGCAGCTTGGAGGGGGCGGACTATGGCTACACCTTC
TRBD1,NA,TRBV5-6,TRBJ2-7,CASSLRTGLIGLSYEQYF,TGTGCCAGCAGCTTGAGGACAGGGTTGATCGGGCTTTCCTACGAGCAGTACTTC
NA,once,TRBV11-2,TRBJ2-1,CASSLVDEQFF,TGTGCCAGCAGCTTAGTAGATGAGCAGTTCTTC
NA,NA,TRBV4-3,TRBJ2-7,CASSQDGTPYEQYF,TGCGCCAGCAGCCAAGATGGGACACCCTACGAGCAGTACTTC
TRBD1,few,TRBV2,TRBJ1-5,CASSLDRGNQPQHF,TGTGCCAGCAGTCTTGACAGGGGCAATCAGCCCCAGCATTTT
TRBD1,NA,TRBV15,TRBJ2-3,CATSRESPGGLTDTQYF,TGTGCCACCAGCAGAGAGTCCCCAGGGGGATTAACAGATACGCAGTATTTT
NA,few,TRBV4-2,TRBJ1-5,CASSLGQPNQPQHF,TGTGCCAGCAGCCTGGGACAACCAAATCAGCCCCAGCATTTT
NA,once,TRBV2,TRBJ2-1,CASSLLGYENEQFF,TGTGCCAGCAGTCTTCTGGGGTATGAAAATGAGCAGTTCTTC
NA,NA,TRBV30,TRBJ1-1,CAWSVWPRNTEAFF,TGTGCCTGGAGTGTATGGCCGAGGAACACTGAAGCTTTCTTT
NA,NA,TRBV23-1,TRBJ1-6,CASSLNSPLHF,TGCGCCAGTAGCTTAAATTCACCCCTCCACTTT
TRBD1,NA,TRBV2,TRBJ1-1,CASTPGQRLNTEAFF,TGTGCCAGCACACCGGGACAGAGACTGAACACTGAAGCTTTCTTT
TRBD2,NA,TRBV6-1,TRBJ2-1,CASSGLAGAINEQFF,TGTGCCAGCAGTGGACTAGCGGGGGCCATCAATGAGCAGTTCTTC
TRBD2,NA,TRBV28,TRBJ2-4,CASSFPGGVAKNIQYF,TGTGCCAGCAGTTTCCCGGGAGGGGTTGCCAAAAACATTCAGTACTTC
TRBD1,NA,TRBV10-1,TRBJ1-1,CASRGGRQGTEAFF,TGCGCCAGCAGAGGGGGCAGGCAGGGCACTGAAGCTTTCTTT
NA,NA,TRBV29-1,TRBJ2-3,CSVESGPSTDTQYF,TGCAGCGTTGAATCCGGACCAAGCACAGATACGCAGTATTTT
NA,NA,TRBV7-6,TRBJ2-7,CASSPDGYEQYF,TGTGCCAGCAGCCCGGACGGCTACGAGCAGTACTTC
TRBD2,NA,TRBV19,TRBJ2-3,CASRTSGGGDTQYF,TGTGCCAGTAGAACTAGCGGGGGTGGAGATACGCAGTATTTT
TRBD1,few,TRBV13,TRBJ2-5,CASSLVRGETQYF,TGTGCCAGCAGCTTAGTCAGGGGGGAGACCCAGTACTTC
TRBD1,few,TRBV29-1,TRBJ1-2,CSVEGLQGEANYGYTF,TGCAGCGTTGAGGGTCTTCAGGGGGAGGCTAACTATGGCTACACCTTC
TRBD1,once,TRBV7-8,TRBJ2-3,CASSSQGDWTDTQYF,TGTGCCAGCAGCTCACAGGGGGATTGGACAGATACGCAGTATTTT
NA,NA,TRBV6-5,TRBJ2-7,CASTSGYEQYF,TGTGCCAGCACTAGTGGGTACGAGCAGTACTTC
NA,NA,TRBV4-1,TRBJ2-5,CASSQGTRSRGETQYF,TGCGCCAGCAGCCAGGGAACCAGGTCGCGCGGTGAGACCCAGTACTTC
NA,NA,TRBV30,TRBJ2-5,CAWTLGGGTQYF,TGTGCCTGGACCTTAGGGGGGGGGACCCAGTACTTC
NA,NA,TRBV27,TRBJ1-6,CASSLGNNSPLHF,TGTGCCAGCAGTTTAGGAAATAATTCACCCCTCCACTTT
TRBD2,NA,TRBV11-2,TRBJ2-5,CASLSRAGGPLETQYF,TGTGCCAGCCTCTCTCGGGCGGGGGGGCCTCTAGAGACCCAGTACTTC
TRBD2,NA,TRBV28,TRBJ2-1,CASSLREGYNEQFF,TGTGCCAGCAGTTTGCGGGAGGGCTACAATGAGCAGTTCTTC
NA,NA,TRBV29-1,TRBJ2-5,CSVGGKLRETQYF,TGCAGCGTGGGCGGGAAGCTCAGGGAGACCCAGTACTTC
NA,once,TRBV7-9,TRBJ2-7,CASGAGTYEQYF,TGTGCCAGCGGGGCGGGCACCTACGAGCAGTACTTC
TRBD1,NA,TRBV18,TRBJ1-2,CASSAGTGVGYTF,TGTGCCAGCTCAGCCGGGACAGGGGTCGGCTACACCTTC